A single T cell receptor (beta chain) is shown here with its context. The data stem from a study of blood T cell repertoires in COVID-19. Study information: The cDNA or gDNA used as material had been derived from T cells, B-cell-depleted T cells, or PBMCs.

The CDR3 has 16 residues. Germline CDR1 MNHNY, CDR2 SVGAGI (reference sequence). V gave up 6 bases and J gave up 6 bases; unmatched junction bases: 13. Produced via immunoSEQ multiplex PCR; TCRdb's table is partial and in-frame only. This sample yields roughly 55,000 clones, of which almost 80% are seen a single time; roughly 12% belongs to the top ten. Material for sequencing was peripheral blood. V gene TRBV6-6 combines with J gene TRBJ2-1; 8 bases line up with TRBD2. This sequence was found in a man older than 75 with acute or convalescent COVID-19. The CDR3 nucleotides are TGTGCCAGCAGCTCCAGGAGGACGGGGGGGATCAATGAGCAGTTCTTC. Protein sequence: CASSSRRTGGINEQFF.